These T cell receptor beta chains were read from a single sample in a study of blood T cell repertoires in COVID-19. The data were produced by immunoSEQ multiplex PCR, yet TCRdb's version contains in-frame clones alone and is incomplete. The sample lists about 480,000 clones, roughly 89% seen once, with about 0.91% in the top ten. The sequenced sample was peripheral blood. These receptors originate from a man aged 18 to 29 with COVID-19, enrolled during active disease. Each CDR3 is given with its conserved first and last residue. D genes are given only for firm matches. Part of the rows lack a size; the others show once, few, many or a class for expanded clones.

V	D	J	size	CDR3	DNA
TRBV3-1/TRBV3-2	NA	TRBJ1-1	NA	CASSQVTGHTEAFF	TGTGCCAGCAGCCAAGTAACAGGGCACACTGAAGCTTTCTTT
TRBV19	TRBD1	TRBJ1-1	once	CASRLGDRGHGTEAFF	TGTGCCAGTAGATTAGGGGACAGGGGGCATGGCACTGAAGCTTTCTTT
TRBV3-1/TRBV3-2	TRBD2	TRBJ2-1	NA	CASSQNVGRGDEQFF	TGTGCCAGCAGCCAAAATGTCGGGAGGGGCGATGAGCAGTTCTTC
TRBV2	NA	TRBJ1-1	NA	CASSERDTRNTEAFF	TGTGCCAGCAGCGAACGGGACACCCGAAACACTGAAGCTTTCTTT
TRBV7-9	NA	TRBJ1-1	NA	CASSHRARGQNTEAFF	TGTGCCAGCAGCCATCGTGCGCGGGGCCAGAACACTGAAGCTTTCTTT
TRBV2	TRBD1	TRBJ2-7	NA	CASSGRDRAYEQYF	TGTGCCAGCAGCGGAAGGGACAGAGCCTACGAGCAGTACTTC
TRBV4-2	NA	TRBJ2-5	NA	CASSQGGAAETQYF	TGTGCCAGCAGCCAAGGAGGTGCTGCGGAGACCCAGTACTTC
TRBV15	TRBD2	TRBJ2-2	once	CATSRGRGGTGELFF	TGTGCCACCAGCAGAGGGCGGGGGGGCACCGGGGAGCTGTTTTTT
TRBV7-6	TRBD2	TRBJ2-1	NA	CASSSLAGVRNEQFF	TGTGCCAGCAGCTCCCTGGCGGGGGTTCGGAATGAGCAGTTCTTC
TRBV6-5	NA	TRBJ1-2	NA	CASSYARFYGYTF	TGTGCCAGCAGTTACGCGAGGTTCTATGGCTACACCTTC
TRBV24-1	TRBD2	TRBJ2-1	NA	CATSDLTASGYNEQFF	TGTGCCACCAGTGATTTGACGGCTAGCGGTTACAATGAGCAGTTCTTC
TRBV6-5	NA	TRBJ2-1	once	CASRVAGLSYNEQFF	TGTGCCAGCAGGGTTGCGGGCCTTTCCTACAATGAGCAGTTCTTC
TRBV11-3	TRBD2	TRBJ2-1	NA	CASSLDLTSGRTNEQFF	TGTGCCAGCAGCTTAGATTTGACTAGCGGGAGAACGAATGAGCAGTTCTTC
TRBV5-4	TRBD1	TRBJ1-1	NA	CASSVDRGDTEAFF	TGTGCCAGCAGCGTAGACAGGGGGGACACTGAAGCTTTCTTT
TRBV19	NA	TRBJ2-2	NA	CASSIGPNTGELFF	TGTGCCAGTAGTATAGGTCCAAACACCGGGGAGCTGTTTTTT
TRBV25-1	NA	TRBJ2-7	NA	CATQPGVQPYEQYF	TGTGCCACCCAACCGGGGGTGCAACCCTACGAGCAGTACTTC
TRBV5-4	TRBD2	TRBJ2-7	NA	CASSLTGLAAFSYEQYF	TGTGCCAGCAGCTTGACGGGACTAGCGGCTTTCTCCTACGAGCAGTACTTC
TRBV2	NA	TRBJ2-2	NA	CASSEWGAGELFF	TGTGCCAGCAGTGAGTGGGGGGCCGGGGAGCTGTTTTTT
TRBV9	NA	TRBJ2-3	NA	CASSVLSGTTDTQYF	TGTGCCAGCAGCGTACTTTCAGGCACCACAGATACGCAGTATTTT
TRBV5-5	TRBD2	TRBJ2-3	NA	CASSSSGGPPDTQYF	TGTGCCAGCAGCTCTAGCGGGGGGCCCCCAGATACGCAGTATTTT
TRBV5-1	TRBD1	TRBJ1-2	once	CASSPGQGVGGYTF	TGCGCCAGCAGCCCGGGACAGGGAGTCGGTGGCTACACCTTC
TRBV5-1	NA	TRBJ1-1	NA	CASRSLGGTEAFF	TGCGCCAGCAGGTCACTCGGGGGGACTGAAGCTTTCTTT
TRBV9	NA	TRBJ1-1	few	CASSVGVRGSSEAFF	TGTGCCAGCAGCGTAGGCGTCAGGGGAAGTTCTGAAGCTTTCTTT
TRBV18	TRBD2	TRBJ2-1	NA	CASSQGLAGDDEQFF	TGTGCCAGCTCTCAAGGACTAGCGGGGGACGATGAGCAGTTCTTC
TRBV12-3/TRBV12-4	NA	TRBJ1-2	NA	CASTLGGGGYTF	TGTGCCAGCACCCTTGGGGGAGGCGGCTACACCTTC
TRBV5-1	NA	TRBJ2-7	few	CASSLAGEQYF	TGCGCCAGCAGCTTGGCCGGCGAGCAGTACTTC
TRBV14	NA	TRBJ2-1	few	CASSHPGGGGVIGNEQFF	TGTGCCAGCAGCCACCCTGGGGGAGGGGGAGTCATTGGGAATGAGCAGTTCTTC
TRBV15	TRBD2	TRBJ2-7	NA	CATSRDRGTSGNEQYF	TGTGCCACCAGCAGAGATAGGGGGACTAGCGGGAACGAGCAGTACTTC
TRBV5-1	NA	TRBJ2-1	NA	CASSLGDEANEQFF	TGCGCCAGCAGCTTGGGAGATGAAGCCAATGAGCAGTTCTTC
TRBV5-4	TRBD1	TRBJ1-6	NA	CASSLRDSDSPLHF	TGTGCCAGCAGCCTCCGGGACAGCGATTCACCCCTCCACTTT
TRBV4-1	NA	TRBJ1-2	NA	CASSQNAGSNYGYTF	TGCGCCAGCAGCCAAAATGCAGGATCTAACTATGGCTACACCTTC
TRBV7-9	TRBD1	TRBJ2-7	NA	CASSLVSGQTTWSYEQYF	TGTGCCAGCAGCTTAGTTTCGGGACAGACGACATGGTCCTACGAGCAGTACTTC
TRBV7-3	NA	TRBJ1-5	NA	CASSLTGGQPQHF	TGTGCCAGCAGCTTGACAGGCGGTCAGCCCCAGCATTTT
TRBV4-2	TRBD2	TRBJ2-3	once	CASSQGDSGGDTQYF	TGTGCCAGCAGCCAAGGGGATAGCGGGGGTGATACGCAGTATTTT
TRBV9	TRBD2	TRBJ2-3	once	CASSVGGRDTDTQYF	TGTGCCAGCAGCGTAGGCGGGAGGGATACAGATACGCAGTATTTT
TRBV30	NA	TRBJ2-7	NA	CACRQTYEQYF	TGTGCCTGTAGACAAACCTACGAGCAGTACTTC
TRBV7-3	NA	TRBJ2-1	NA	CASSLSQGREQFF	TGTGCCAGCAGCCTATCTCAGGGGCGGGAGCAGTTCTTC
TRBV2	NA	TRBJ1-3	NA	CASSESGGNTIYF	TGTGCCAGCAGTGAATCGGGTGGAAACACCATATATTTT
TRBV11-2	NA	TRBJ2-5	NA	CASSLPRDQETQYF	TGTGCCAGCAGCTTACCCAGGGATCAGGAGACCCAGTACTTC
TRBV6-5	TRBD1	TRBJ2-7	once	CASSRPGQGTYEQYF	TGTGCCAGCAGCCGACCGGGACAGGGTACCTACGAGCAGTACTTC
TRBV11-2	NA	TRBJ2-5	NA	CASSLGSTFRETQYF	TGTGCCAGCAGCTTAGGATCGACATTTCGGGAGACCCAGTACTTC
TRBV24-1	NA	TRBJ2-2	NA	CATSDTNTGELFF	TGTGCCACCAGTGACACTAACACCGGGGAGCTGTTTTTT
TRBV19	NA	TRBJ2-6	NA	CASSRGDTSNVLTF	TGTGCCAGTAGTAGAGGGGACACATCGAACGTCCTGACTTTC
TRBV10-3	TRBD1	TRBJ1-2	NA	CAISEFYLYRGGYTF	TGTGCCATCAGTGAGTTCTACCTCTACAGGGGGGGCTACACCTTC
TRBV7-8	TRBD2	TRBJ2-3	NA	CASSTGTSTDTQYF	TGTGCCAGCAGCACCGGGACTAGTACAGATACGCAGTATTTT
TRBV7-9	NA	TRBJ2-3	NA	CASSLGELTTDTQYF	TGTGCCAGCAGCTTAGGGGAGCTTACCACAGATACGCAGTATTTT
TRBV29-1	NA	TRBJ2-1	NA	CSVDGPAGRYNEQFF	TGCAGCGTTGACGGCCCGGCGGGAAGGTACAATGAGCAGTTCTTC
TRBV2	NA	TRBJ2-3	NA	CASIGGITDTQYF	TGTGCCAGCATTGGCGGGATTACAGATACGCAGTATTTT
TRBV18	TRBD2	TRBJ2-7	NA	CASSPAGGETYKQYF	TGTGCCAGCTCACCGGCGGGGGGCGAAACCTACAAGCAGTACTTC
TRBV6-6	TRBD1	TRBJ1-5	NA	CASNLSGQTNQPQHF	TGTGCCAGCAACCTATCGGGACAGACCAATCAGCCCCAGCATTTT
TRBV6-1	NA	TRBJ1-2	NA	CASSESLQGDGYTF	TGTGCCAGCAGTGAAAGCCTACAGGGTGATGGCTACACCTTC
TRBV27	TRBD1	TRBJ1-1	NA	CASSLIGRGSTEAFF	TGTGCCAGCAGTTTGATCGGCAGGGGGAGCACTGAAGCTTTCTTT
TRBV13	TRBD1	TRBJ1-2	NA	CASSSETGPSGYTF	TGTGCCAGCAGCAGTGAGACAGGGCCGAGTGGCTACACCTTC